This entry concerns a single TCR beta chain. How the authors handled the data: Quantification of nucleated cells was approximated via reference gene primer amplification. Some clones are missing from TCRdb's copy, which holds only in-frame ones; the method was immunoSEQ multiplex PCR. V and J calls and clone size are those listed in that table; D and trimming were worked out from the DNA. The data contain about 190,000 clones, around 79% of them singletons. This record comes from a study of blood T cell repertoires in COVID-19. Study overall: COVID-19 samples, acute and convalescent, were from the United States, Italy and Spain. The analysed material was cDNA or gDNA that came from T cells, B-cell-depleted T cells, or PBMCs.

The germline V gene has CDR1 KGHDR and CDR2 SFDVKD. J was trimmed by 2 bases and V by 4 bases; bases with no gene match: 4. The CDR3 runs to 15 residues. The chain is built from TRBV24-1 and TRBJ1-2; 9 positions match TRBD1. The sequencing sample was made of peripheral blood. This receptor was identified in a woman between 45 and 65 years old with acute or convalescent COVID-19. The CDR3 loop is CATSDSGTGNYGYTF. In nucleotides, the CDR3 is TGTGCCACCAGTGACTCCGGGACAGGGAACTATGGCTACACCTTC.